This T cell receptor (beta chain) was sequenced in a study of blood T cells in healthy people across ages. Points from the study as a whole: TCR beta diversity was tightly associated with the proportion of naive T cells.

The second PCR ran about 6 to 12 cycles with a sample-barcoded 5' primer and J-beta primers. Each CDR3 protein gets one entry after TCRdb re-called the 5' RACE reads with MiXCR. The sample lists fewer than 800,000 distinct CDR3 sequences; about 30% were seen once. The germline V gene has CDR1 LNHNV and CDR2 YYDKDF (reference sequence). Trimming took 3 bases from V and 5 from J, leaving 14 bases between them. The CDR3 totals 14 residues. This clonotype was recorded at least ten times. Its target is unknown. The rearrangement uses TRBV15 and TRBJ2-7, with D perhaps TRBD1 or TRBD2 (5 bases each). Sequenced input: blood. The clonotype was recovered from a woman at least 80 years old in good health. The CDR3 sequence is CATSSAGTLNEQYF. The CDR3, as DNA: TGTGCCACCAGCAGCGCTGGGACCCTGAACGAGCAGTACTTC.